Shown below are 29 T cell receptor beta chains from a single sample sequenced in a study of cytomegalovirus exposure and HLA in healthy donors. Some clones are missing from TCRdb's copy, which holds only in-frame ones; the method was immunoSEQ multiplex PCR. The table records approximately 200,000 clones, approximately 86% of them present only once. The sequenced material came from PBMCs. These receptors all come from a young woman in good health and CMV-seronegative.

The J gene is TRBJ1-1, the V gene TRBV5-4; D not certain. Germline lookup yields CDR1 SGHNT and CDR2 YYREEE (reference sequence). Trimming pared 5 bases from V and 3 bases from J, leaving 8 bases between. The CDR3 sequence is 12 residues long. CDR3 amino acids: CASRSTDTEAFF. CDR3 sequence (DNA): TGTGCCAGCAGATCAACGGACACTGAAGCTTTCTTT.

J is TRBJ2-7 and V is TRBV5-1; a weak D match, TRBD2 (6 bases). From germline, CDR1 is SGHRS and CDR2 YFSETQ. The CDR3 extends over 17 amino acids. Trimming took 0 bases from V and 0 from J, leaving 16 bases between them. The DNA of the CDR3 is TGCGCCAGCAGCTTGGATGCACCGGGAGCTAACTCCTACGAGCAGTACTTC. Residues: CASSLDAPGANSYEQYF.

The chain links TRBV28 to TRBJ2-7; TRBD1 might be the D (5 bases). Trimming left V 3 bases short and J 4 bases short, with 10 bases between. This CDR3 has 13 residues. Germline CDR1 is MDHEN and CDR2 is SYDVKM. DNA of the CDR3: TGTGCCAGCAGTTTCAGGACATCTTACGAGCAGTACTTC. This gives the protein CASSFRTSYEQYF.

The chain carries TRBV18 and TRBJ1-4, with TRBD1 matching 7 bases. Trimming took 2 bases from V and 8 from J; bases not matched to a gene: 11. Germline V gene lookup returns CDR1 KGHSH and CDR2 LQKENI. The CDR3 spans 16 residues. In nucleotides, the CDR3 is TGTGCCAGCTCACCATGGAGGGACAGTATAGGAGAAAAACTGTTTTTT. This sequence encodes CASSPWRDSIGEKLFF. Filled out from reference TRBV18 and TRBJ1-4, the complete variable domain reads NAGVMQNPRHLVRRRGQEARLRCSPMKGHSHVYWYRQLPEEGLKFMVYLQKENIIDESGMPKERFSAEFPKEGPSILRIQQVVRGDSAAYFCASSPWRDSIGEKLFFGSGTQLSVL.

The chain carries TRBV5-1 and TRBJ1-3; 7 positions match TRBD1. The V gene's germline CDR1 is SGHRS and CDR2 YFSETQ. Losses at the gene ends were 5 bases for V and 0 bases for J; bases not matched to a gene: 8. The CDR3 length is 16 residues. The CDR3 nucleotides read TGCGCCAGCAGTCAGGGGGGAAGCAGCTCTGGAAACACCATATATTTT. Encoded protein: CASSQGGSSSGNTIYF.

The V gene is TRBV5-1, the J gene TRBJ1-1; weak D call: TRBD1 (6 bases). The germline gives CDR1 SGHRS, CDR2 YFSETQ. The CDR3 loop spans 16 amino acids. V lost 0 bases to trimming and J lost 4 bases, with 16 bases between them. CDR3 DNA sequence: TGCGCCAGCAGCTTGGCCAATCAGGTAGGGGGCACTGAAGCTTTCTTT. As protein: CASSLANQVGGTEAFF.

This chain joins TRBV6-1 and TRBJ2-7; no clear D. Trimming stripped 3 bases from V and 1 base from J, with 4 bases between. CDR1 MNHNS and CDR2 SASEGT come from the germline V gene. The CDR3 covers 12 residues. The CDR3 protein is CASSDLSYEQYF. DNA of the CDR3: TGTGCCAGCAGTGACCTATCCTACGAGCAGTACTTC.

The chain uses TRBV27 and TRBJ2-1, with D perhaps TRBD1 (6 bases). CDR3 length: 14 amino acids. Trimming shortened V by 10 bases and J by 5 bases, and 18 bases separated the two germline ends. Germline lookup yields CDR1 MNHEY and CDR2 SMNVEV (reference sequence). CDR3 bases: TGTGCCACTCGACAGGCGGGTCCCAACAATGAGCAGTTCTTC. This translates into CATRQAGPNNEQFF.

This rearrangement joins TRBV15 to TRBJ2-5, with 15 bases fitting TRBD2. The CDR3 totals 15 residues. The germline CDR1 and CDR2 sequences are LNHNV and YYDKDF (reference sequence). The ends lost 9 bases at V and 3 bases at J; junction bases unmatched: 5. For the CDR3, the DNA is TGTGCCACGGGACTAGCGGGAGGAAAAGAAGAGACCCAGTACTTC. This gives the protein CATGLAGGKEETQYF.

The chain recombines TRBV27 with TRBJ2-3, with 7 bases identical to TRBD2. The length of the CDR3 is 17 residues. J was trimmed by 3 bases and V by 5 bases; bases with no gene match: 14. Per the germline V gene, CDR1 is MNHEY and CDR2 is SMNVEV (reference sequence). The CDR3 bases are TGTGCCAGCAGTCCTAGGTCTACAGCGGGGATAACAGATACGCAGTATTTT. This gives the protein CASSPRSTAGITDTQYF.

The chain has TRBV2 and TRBJ2-2, with 8 bases aligning to TRBD1. Germline values: CDR1 SNHLY, CDR2 FYNNEI. The CDR3 runs to 17 residues. V was pared by 7 bases and J by 3 bases, with 13 bases of the junction left unmatched. CDR3 coding DNA: TGTGCCAGCAAAGAATATCCGGACAGGGAAGACACCGGGGAGCTGTTTTTT. Encoded protein: CASKEYPDREDTGELFF.

Only a few counts were recorded for this clone. V is TRBV6-1 and J is TRBJ2-7, with D possibly TRBD2 on 5 matching bases. V lost 4 bases, J lost 7 bases, and 8 bases lay in between. This CDR3 contains 11 residues. Germline lookup yields CDR1 MNHNS and CDR2 SASEGT. This chain's CDR3 is CASSAPGEQYF. CDR3 DNA sequence: TGTGCCAGCAGTGCCCCGGGAGAGCAGTACTTC.

This clone has more than one count but fewer than ten. This rearrangement joins TRBV30 to TRBJ1-2; D is uncertain. V gave up 4 bases and J gave up 6 bases, with 12 bases separating them. The CDR3 sequence is 12 residues long. Germline V gene data show CDR1 as GTSNPN and CDR2 as SVGIG (reference sequence). The chain's CDR3 is CAWMGSGHGYTF. The CDR3 DNA follows: TGTGCCTGGATGGGCAGTGGCCATGGCTACACCTTC.

CDR3 in DNA: TGTGCCAGCAGCCAATGGGGGGTAAATGAAAAACTGTTTTTT. The encoded protein is CASSQWGVNEKLFF. The J gene is TRBJ1-4, the V gene TRBV9; weak D call: TRBD1 (5 bases). The germline CDR1 and CDR2 sequences are SGDLS and YYNGEE. The CDR3 extends over 14 amino acids. Trimming cost V 4 bases and J 5 bases, with 12 bases left between them.

The gene calls are TRBV27 and TRBJ2-3; D might be TRBD2 (5 bases). This CDR3 is 17 amino acids long. The germline V gene encodes CDR1 MNHEY and CDR2 SMNVEV (reference sequence). V shed 0 bases and J shed 0 bases, with 13 bases lying between them. CDR3 nucleotides: TGTGCCAGCAGTTTATCTGATGCCGCGGGTAGCACAGATACGCAGTATTTT. Protein sequence: CASSLSDAAGSTDTQYF.

This chain joins TRBV5-1 and TRBJ2-7; 13 bases fit TRBD2. Germline CDR1 reads SGHRS; CDR2 reads YFSETQ. The trim removed 3 bases at V and 5 bases at J, leaving 11 bases unmatched. This CDR3 comprises 17 residues. CDR3 in amino acids: CASSSRLAGGKGNEQYF. In nucleotides, the CDR3 is TGCGCCAGCAGCTCCCGACTAGCGGGAGGAAAGGGAAACGAGCAGTACTTC.

The V gene is TRBV27, the J gene TRBJ2-7; 7 bases map to TRBD1. V was pared by 6 bases and J by 3 bases, with 8 bases of the junction left unmatched. CDR3 length: 14 amino acids. The V gene's germline CDR1 is MNHEY and CDR2 SMNVEV (reference sequence). CDR3: CASSPDRDNYEQYF. CDR3 bases: TGTGCCAGCAGCCCCGACAGGGACAACTACGAGCAGTACTTC.

The chain couples TRBV7-2 to TRBJ2-2; the match to TRBD1 covers 7 bases. Germline V gene data show CDR1 as SGHTA and CDR2 as FQGNSA. The CDR3 sequence is 15 residues long. The junction had 4 bases not matched to a gene; V was cut back by 5 bases and J by 1 base. CDR3 sequence reads: CASSPWDRNTGELFF. In DNA, the CDR3 is TGTGCCAGCAGCCCCTGGGACAGGAACACCGGGGAGCTGTTTTTT. Together with reference TRBV7-2 and TRBJ2-2, the CDR3 gives the full variable domain: GAGVSQSPSNKVTEKGKDVELRCDPISGHTALYWYRQSLGQGLEFLIYFQGNSAPDKSGLPSDRFSAERTGGSVSTLTIQRTQQEDSAVYLCASSPWDRNTGELFFGEGSRLTVL.

The chain combines TRBV7-6 with TRBJ2-1; D ambiguous. Germline V gene data show CDR1 as SGHVS and CDR2 as FNYEAQ. The CDR3 consists of 15 residues. V lost 1 base and J 0 bases, leaving 7 bases between the germline ends. This CDR3 is CASSLDPISYNEQFF. As DNA, the CDR3 is TGTGCCAGCAGCTTAGATCCCATCTCCTACAATGAGCAGTTCTTC. The variable domain in full, completed from reference TRBV7-6 and TRBJ2-1, reads GAGVSQSPRYKVTKRGQDVALRCDPISGHVSLYWYRQALGQGPEFLTYFNYEAQQDKSGLPNDRFSAERPEGSISTLTIQRTEQRDSAMYRCASSLDPISYNEQFFGPGTRLTVL.

The V gene is TRBV27, the J gene TRBJ2-3, with D possibly matching TRBD2 (5 bases). The CDR3 covers 14 residues. V gave up 2 bases and J gave up 6 bases, with 12 bases separating them. CDR1 MNHEY and CDR2 SMNVEV come from the germline V gene (reference sequence). The CDR3 DNA is TGTGCCAGCAGTTTAAGCGGTCGGTTGGATACGCAGTATTTT. This sequence encodes CASSLSGRLDTQYF.

The table lists this clone with a count of one. The V and J genes are TRBV12-2 and TRBJ2-7; TRBD1 is taken as the D call from the table, unchecked against the DNA. TRBV12-2 is classified as a pseudogene. The CDR3 has 18 amino acids. CDR3 DNA sequence: TGTGCAAGTCGCTTAGCGAGTTTGCAGACAGGGACTTCCTGCGAGCAGTACTTC. It yields the protein CASRLASLQTGTSCEQYF.

This clone was counted once. This chain connects TRBV28 to TRBJ2-7, with 9 bases identical to TRBD1. This CDR3 comprises 16 residues. J was trimmed by 4 bases and V by 2 bases; bases with no gene match: 9. Germline assignment: CDR1 MDHEN and CDR2 SYDVKM. CDR3 bases: TGTGCCAGCAGTTTAACCTCCTGGGACAGGGTTTACGAGCAGTACTTC. Protein: CASSLTSWDRVYEQYF. The whole variable domain, remainder taken from reference TRBV28 and TRBJ2-7, is DVKVTQSSRYLVKRTGEKVFLECVQDMDHENMFWYRQDPGLGLRLIYFSYDVKMKEKGDIPEGYSVSREKKERFSLILESASTNQTSMYLCASSLTSWDRVYEQYFGPGTRLTVT.

The chain couples TRBV11-2 to TRBJ1-3, with 7 bases that match TRBD1. CDR1 and CDR2 (germline): SGHAT, FQNNGV. With V trimmed by 4 bases and J by 1 base, 7 bases remained unmatched. CDR3 length: 16 residues. For the CDR3, the DNA is TGTGCCAGCAGCTCCGCGACAGGGAGGTCTGGAAACACCATATATTTT. Translating gives CASSSATGRSGNTIYF.

This chain uses TRBV28 with TRBJ2-7, with 9 bases fitting TRBD2. Unmatched junction bases numbered 11, after V lost 6 bases and J lost 5 bases. CDR1 and CDR2 from the germline V gene are MDHEN and SYDVKM. This CDR3 region has 15 residues. CDR3 loop: CASSRLAGGPNEQYF. DNA for the CDR3: TGTGCCAGCAGCCGGCTGGCGGGAGGGCCTAACGAGCAGTACTTC.

The J gene is TRBJ1-1, the V gene TRBV29-1; D perhaps matches TRBD1 (6 bases). Trimming shortened V by 7 bases and J by 4 bases, and 10 bases separated the two germline ends. Germline V gene data show CDR1 as SQVTM and CDR2 as ANQGSEA. This CDR3 is 11 amino acids long. CDR3 sequence: CSAQGPTEAFF. CDR3 nucleotides: TGCAGCGCACAGGGTCCCACTGAAGCTTTCTTT.

The V and J genes are TRBV6-6 and TRBJ2-7, with a possible D match to TRBD1 (6 bases). V gave up 6 bases and J gave up 3 bases, with 12 bases separating them. The CDR3 runs 13 residues. Germline values: CDR1 MNHNY, CDR2 SVGAGI (reference sequence). The CDR3 here is CASSPGQNYEQYF. The CDR3 DNA reads as TGTGCCAGCAGCCCCGGACAGAACTACGAGCAGTACTTC.

The rearrangement joins TRBV9 to TRBJ1-4; possibly TRBD1 for D (6 bases). The CDR3 covers 12 residues. Germline CDR1 and CDR2: SGDLS and YYNGEE. Between the trimmed V and J ends, which lost 4 bases and 8 bases, there was a span of 9 bases. CDR3 in amino acids: CASSLGTEKLFF. In nucleotides, the CDR3 is TGTGCCAGCAGCCTTGGGACAGAAAAACTGTTTTTT.

The rearrangement joins TRBV15 to TRBJ2-6, with a possible D match to TRBD1 (6 bases). This CDR3 spans 16 amino acids. Trimming pared 1 base from V and 1 base from J, leaving 8 bases between. Germline assignment: CDR1 LNHNV and CDR2 YYDKDF (reference sequence). CDR3 DNA sequence: TGTGCCACCAGCAGAGGAAGGGGGTCTGGGGCCAACGTCCTGACTTTC. Residues: CATSRGRGSGANVLTF.

The chain links TRBV28 to TRBJ1-1, with 8 bases that match TRBD1. The CDR3 has 15 residues. Trimming removed 6 bases from V and 0 bases from J; junction bases left unmatched: 6. Germline V gives CDR1 MDHEN, CDR2 SYDVKM. The CDR3 loop is CASRQTGDVNTEAFF. In DNA form, the CDR3 reads TGTGCCAGCAGACAGACAGGGGACGTGAACACTGAAGCTTTCTTT. Using reference TRBV28 and TRBJ1-1 for the parts outside the CDR3, the full variable domain is DVKVTQSSRYLVKRTGEKVFLECVQDMDHENMFWYRQDPGLGLRLIYFSYDVKMKEKGDIPEGYSVSREKKERFSLILESASTNQTSMYLCASRQTGDVNTEAFFGQGTRLTVV.